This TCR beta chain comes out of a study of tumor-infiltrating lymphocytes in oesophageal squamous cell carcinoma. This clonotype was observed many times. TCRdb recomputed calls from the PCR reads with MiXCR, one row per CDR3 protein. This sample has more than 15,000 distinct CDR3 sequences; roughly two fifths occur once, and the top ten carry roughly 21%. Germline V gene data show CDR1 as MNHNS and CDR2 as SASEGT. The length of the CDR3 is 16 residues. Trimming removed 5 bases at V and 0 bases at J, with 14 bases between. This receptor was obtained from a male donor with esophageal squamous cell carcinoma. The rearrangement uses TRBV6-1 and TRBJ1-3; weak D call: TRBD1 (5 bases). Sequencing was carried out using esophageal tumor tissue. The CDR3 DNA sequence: TGTGCCAGCAGTTCCGGGACCCATCCCTCTGGAAACACCATATATTTT. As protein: CASSSGTHPSGNTIYF.